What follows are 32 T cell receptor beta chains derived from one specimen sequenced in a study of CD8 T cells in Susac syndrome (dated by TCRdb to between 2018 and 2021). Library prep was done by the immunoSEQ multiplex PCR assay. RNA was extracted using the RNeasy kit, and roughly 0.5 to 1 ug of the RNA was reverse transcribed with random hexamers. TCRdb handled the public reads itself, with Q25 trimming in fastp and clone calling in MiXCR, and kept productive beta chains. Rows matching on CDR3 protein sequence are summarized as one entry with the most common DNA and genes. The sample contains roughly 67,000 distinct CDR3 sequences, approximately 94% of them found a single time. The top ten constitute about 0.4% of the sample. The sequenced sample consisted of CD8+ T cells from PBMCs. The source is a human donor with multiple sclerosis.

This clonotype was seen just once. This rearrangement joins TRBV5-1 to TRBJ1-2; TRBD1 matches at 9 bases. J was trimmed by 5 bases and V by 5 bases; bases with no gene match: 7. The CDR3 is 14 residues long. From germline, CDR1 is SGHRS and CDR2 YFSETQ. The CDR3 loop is CASSFRTGAYGYTF. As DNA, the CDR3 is TGCGCCAGCAGTTTTCGGACAGGGGCGTATGGCTACACCTTC.

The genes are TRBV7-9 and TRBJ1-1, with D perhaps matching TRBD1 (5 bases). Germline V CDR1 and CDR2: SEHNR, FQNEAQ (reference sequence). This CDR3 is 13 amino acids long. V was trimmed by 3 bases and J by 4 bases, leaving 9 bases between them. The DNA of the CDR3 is TGTGCCAGCAGCTTCGGGGCTACCACTGAAGCTTTCTTT. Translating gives CASSFGATTEAFF. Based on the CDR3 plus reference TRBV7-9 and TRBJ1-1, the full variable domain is DTGVSQNPRHKITKRGQNVTFRCDPISEHNRLYWYRQTLGQGPEFLTYFQNEAQLEKSRLLSDRFSAERPKGSFSTLEIQRTEQGDSAMYLCASSFGATTEAFFGQGTRLTVV.

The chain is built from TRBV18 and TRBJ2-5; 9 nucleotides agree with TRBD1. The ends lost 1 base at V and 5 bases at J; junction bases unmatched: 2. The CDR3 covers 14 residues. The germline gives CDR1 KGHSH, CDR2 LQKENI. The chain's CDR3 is CASSPRDRVETQYF. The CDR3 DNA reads TGTGCCAGCTCACCACGGGACAGGGTGGAGACCCAGTACTTC.

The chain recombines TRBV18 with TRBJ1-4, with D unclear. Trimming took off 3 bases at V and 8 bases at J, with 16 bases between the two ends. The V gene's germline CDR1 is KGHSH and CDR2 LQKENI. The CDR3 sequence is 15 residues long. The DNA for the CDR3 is TGTGCCAGCTCACCCGACCCACGGGGAGAAGAAAAACTGTTTTTT. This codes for CASSPDPRGEEKLFF.

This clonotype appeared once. CDR3 region: CSVETKDRGNTGELFF. The CDR3, as DNA: TGCAGCGTTGAGACAAAGGACAGGGGGAACACCGGGGAGCTGTTTTTT. The chain is built from TRBV29-1 and TRBJ2-2; 9 bases match TRBD1. This CDR3 has 16 residues. Trimming at V came to 3 bases and at J to 1 base, leaving 6 bases not matched to a gene. CDR1 is SQVTM, CDR2 ANQGSEA, per germline.

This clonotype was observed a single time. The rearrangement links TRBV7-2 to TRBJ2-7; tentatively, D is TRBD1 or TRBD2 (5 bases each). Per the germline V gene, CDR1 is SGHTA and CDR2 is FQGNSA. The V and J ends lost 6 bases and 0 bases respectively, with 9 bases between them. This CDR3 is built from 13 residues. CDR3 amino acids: CASRGPSSYEQYF. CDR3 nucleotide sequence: TGTGCCAGCAGGGGACCTAGCTCCTACGAGCAGTACTTC.

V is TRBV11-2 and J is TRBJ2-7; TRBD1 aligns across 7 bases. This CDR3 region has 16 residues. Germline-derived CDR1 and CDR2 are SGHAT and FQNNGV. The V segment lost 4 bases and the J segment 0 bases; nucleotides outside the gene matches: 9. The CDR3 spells CASSYPTGARSYEQYF. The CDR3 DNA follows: TGTGCCAGCAGCTACCCTACAGGGGCTCGCTCCTACGAGCAGTACTTC.

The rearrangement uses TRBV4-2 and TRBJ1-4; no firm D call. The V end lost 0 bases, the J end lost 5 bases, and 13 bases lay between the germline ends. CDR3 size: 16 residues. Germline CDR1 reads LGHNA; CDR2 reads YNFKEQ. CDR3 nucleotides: TGTGCCAGCAGCCAAGAGTTAGGCAGCGCGAATGAAAAACTGTTTTTT. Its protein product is CASSQELGSANEKLFF.

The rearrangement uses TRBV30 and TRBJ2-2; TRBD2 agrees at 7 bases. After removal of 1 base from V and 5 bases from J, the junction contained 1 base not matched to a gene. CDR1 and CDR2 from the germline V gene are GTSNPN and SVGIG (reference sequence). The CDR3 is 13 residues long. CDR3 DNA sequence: TGTGCCTGGAGTGGGGGGGGAACCGGGGAGCTGTTTTTT. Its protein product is CAWSGGGTGELFF.

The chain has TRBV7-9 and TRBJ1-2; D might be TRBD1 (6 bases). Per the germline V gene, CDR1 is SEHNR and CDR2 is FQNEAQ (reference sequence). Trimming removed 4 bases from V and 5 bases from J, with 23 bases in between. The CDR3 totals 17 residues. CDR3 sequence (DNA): TGTGCCAGCAGCTCACCCCCAGGGGAGAAGGCCCCTTATGGCTACACCTTC. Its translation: CASSSPPGEKAPYGYTF.

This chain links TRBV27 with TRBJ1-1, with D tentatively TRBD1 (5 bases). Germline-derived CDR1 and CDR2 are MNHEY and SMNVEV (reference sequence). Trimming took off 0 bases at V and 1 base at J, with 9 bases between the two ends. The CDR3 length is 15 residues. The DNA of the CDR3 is TGTGCCAGCAGTTTATCGAAGGGGAGGAACACTGAAGCTTTCTTT. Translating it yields CASSLSKGRNTEAFF.

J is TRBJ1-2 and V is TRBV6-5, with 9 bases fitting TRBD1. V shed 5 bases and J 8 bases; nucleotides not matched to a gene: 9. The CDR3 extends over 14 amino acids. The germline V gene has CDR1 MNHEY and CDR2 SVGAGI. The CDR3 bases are TGTGCCAGCAGTGCGGGGTGGACAGGGGAGGGCTACACCTTC. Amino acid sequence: CASSAGWTGEGYTF.

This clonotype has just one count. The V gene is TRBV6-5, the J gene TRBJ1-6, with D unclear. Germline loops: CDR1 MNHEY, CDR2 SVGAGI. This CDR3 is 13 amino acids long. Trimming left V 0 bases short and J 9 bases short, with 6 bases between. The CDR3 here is CASSYSLSSPLHF. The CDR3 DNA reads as TGTGCCAGCAGTTACTCGTTGAGTTCACCCCTCCACTTT.

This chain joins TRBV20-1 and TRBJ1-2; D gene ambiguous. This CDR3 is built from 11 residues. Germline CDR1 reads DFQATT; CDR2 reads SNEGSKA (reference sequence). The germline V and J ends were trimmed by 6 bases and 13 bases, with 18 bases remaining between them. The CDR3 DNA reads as TGCAGTGCCCCGGACGCGGGCCCTACCACCTTC. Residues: CSAPDAGPTTF.

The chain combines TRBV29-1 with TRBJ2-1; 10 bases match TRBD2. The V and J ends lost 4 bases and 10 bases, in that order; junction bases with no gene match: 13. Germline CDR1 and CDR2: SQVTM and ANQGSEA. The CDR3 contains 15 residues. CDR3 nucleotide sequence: TGCAGCGTTGCCGGGGCTAGCGGGAGTTGGGACGAGCAGTTCTTC. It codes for CSVAGASGSWDEQFF.

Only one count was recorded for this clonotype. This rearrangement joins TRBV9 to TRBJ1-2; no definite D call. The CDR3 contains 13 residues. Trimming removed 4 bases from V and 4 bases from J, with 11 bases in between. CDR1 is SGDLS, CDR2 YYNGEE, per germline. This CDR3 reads CASSPGEIYGYTF. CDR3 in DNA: TGTGCCAGCAGCCCCGGCGAAATCTATGGCTACACCTTC.

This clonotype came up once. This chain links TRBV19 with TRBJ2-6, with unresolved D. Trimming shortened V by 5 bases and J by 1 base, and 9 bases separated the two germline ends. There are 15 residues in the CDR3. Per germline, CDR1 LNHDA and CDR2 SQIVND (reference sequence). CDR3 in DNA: TGTGCCAGTAGTGGCACAGCGTCTGGGGCCAACGTCCTGACTTTC. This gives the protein CASSGTASGANVLTF.

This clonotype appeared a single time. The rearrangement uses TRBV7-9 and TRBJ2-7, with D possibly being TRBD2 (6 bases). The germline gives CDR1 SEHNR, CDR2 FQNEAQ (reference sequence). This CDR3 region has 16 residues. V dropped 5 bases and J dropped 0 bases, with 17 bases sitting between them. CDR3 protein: CASSPDIAALSYEQYF. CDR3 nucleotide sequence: TGTGCCAGCAGCCCAGATATAGCGGCCCTCTCCTACGAGCAGTACTTC. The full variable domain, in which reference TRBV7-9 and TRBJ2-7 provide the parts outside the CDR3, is DTGVSQNPRHKITKRGQNVTFRCDPISEHNRLYWYRQTLGQGPEFLTYFQNEAQLEKSRLLSDRFSAERPKGSFSTLEIQRTEQGDSAMYLCASSPDIAALSYEQYFGPGTRLTVT.

The CDR3 nucleotides are TGTGCCAGCAGTCCCCGACAGGTCTACAATGAGCAGTTCTTC. Its translation: CASSPRQVYNEQFF. J is TRBJ2-1 and V is TRBV6-5; D is possibly TRBD1 (6 bases). Trimming removed 5 bases at V and 3 bases at J, with 11 bases between. Germline V gene data show CDR1 as MNHEY and CDR2 as SVGAGI. The CDR3 sequence is 14 residues long.

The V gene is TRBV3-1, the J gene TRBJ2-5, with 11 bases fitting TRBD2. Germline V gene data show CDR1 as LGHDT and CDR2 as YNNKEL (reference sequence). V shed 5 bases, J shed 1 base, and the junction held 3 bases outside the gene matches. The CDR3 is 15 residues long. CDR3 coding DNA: TGTGCCAGCAGCATAGCGGGAGGGCCCCAAGAGACCCAGTACTTC. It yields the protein CASSIAGGPQETQYF.

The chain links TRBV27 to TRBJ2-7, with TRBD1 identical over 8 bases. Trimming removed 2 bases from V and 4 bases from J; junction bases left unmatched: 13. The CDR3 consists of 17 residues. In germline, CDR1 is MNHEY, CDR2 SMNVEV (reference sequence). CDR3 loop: CASSLRAQRTGSYEQYF. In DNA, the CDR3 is TGTGCCAGCAGTTTAAGGGCCCAAAGGACAGGGTCGTACGAGCAGTACTTC.

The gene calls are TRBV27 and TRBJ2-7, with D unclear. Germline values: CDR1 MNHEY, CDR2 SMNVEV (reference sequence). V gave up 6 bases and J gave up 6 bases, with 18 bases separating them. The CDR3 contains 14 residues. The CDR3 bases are TGTGCCAGCAGCGGACCAGGTTGGGCCCTCGAGCAGTACTTC. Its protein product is CASSGPGWALEQYF.

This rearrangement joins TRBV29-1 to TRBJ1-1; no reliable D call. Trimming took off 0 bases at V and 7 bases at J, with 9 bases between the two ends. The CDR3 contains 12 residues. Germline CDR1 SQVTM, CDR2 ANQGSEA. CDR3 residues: CSVEDLHCEAFF. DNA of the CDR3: TGCAGCGTTGAAGATCTGCACTGTGAAGCTTTCTTT.

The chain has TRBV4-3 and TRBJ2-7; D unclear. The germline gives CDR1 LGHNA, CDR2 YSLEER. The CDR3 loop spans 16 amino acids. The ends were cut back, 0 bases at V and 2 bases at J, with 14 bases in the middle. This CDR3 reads CASSQDSTAGAYEQYF. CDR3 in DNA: TGCGCCAGCAGCCAAGATAGTACAGCTGGCGCCTACGAGCAGTACTTC.

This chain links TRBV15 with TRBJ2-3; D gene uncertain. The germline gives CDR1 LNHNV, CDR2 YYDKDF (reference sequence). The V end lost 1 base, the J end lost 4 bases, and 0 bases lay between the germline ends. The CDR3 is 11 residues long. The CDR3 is CATSRADTQYF. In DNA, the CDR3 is TGTGCCACCAGCAGAGCAGATACGCAGTATTTT.

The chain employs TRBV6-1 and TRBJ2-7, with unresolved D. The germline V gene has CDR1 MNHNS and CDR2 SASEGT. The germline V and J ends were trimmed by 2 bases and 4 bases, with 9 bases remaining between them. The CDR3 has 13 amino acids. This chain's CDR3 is CASSERTSYEQYF. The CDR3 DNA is TGTGCCAGCAGTGAAAGGACGTCTTACGAGCAGTACTTC.

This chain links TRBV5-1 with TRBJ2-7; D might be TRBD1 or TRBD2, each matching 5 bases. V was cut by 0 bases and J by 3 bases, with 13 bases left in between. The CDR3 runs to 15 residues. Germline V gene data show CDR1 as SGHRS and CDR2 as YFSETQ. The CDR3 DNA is TGCGCCAGCAGCTTGGGACGGGGCTCAAACTACGAGCAGTACTTC. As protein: CASSLGRGSNYEQYF.

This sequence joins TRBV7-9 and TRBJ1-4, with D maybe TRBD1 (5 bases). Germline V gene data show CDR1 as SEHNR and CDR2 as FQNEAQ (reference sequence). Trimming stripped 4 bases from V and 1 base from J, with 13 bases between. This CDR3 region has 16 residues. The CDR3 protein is CASSSPQGGTNEKLFF. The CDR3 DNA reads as TGTGCCAGCAGCTCCCCCCAGGGAGGAACTAATGAAAAACTGTTTTTT. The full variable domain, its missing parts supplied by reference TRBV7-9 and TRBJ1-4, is DTGVSQNPRHKITKRGQNVTFRCDPISEHNRLYWYRQTLGQGPEFLTYFQNEAQLEKSRLLSDRFSAERPKGSFSTLEIQRTEQGDSAMYLCASSSPQGGTNEKLFFGSGTQLSVL.

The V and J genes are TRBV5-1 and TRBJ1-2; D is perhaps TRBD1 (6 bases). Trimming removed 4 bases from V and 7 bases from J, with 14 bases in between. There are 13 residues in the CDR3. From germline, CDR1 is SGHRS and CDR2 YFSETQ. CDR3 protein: CASSPPGHLGYTF. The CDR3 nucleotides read TGCGCCAGCAGCCCTCCGGGACATCTTGGCTACACCTTC.

The CDR3 DNA is TGCAGCGTGGAGACAGGGGAGGGAATCAACACTGAAGCTTTCTTT. Protein sequence: CSVETGEGINTEAFF. The chain has TRBV29-1 and TRBJ1-1, with TRBD1 matching 8 bases. Trimming at V came to 6 bases and at J to 2 bases, leaving 11 bases not matched to a gene. This CDR3 is 15 amino acids long. Germline loops: CDR1 SQVTM, CDR2 ANQGSEA.

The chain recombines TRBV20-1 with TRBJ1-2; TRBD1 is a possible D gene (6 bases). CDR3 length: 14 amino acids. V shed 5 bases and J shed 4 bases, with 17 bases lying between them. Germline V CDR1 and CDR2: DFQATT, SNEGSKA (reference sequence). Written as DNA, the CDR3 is TGCAGTGCTCCAATCACCGACAGGCCCTATGGCTACACCTTC. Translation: CSAPITDRPYGYTF.

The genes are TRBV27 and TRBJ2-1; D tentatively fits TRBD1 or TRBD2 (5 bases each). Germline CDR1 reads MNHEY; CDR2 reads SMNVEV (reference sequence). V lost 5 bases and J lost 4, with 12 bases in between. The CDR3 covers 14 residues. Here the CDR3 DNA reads TGTGCCAGCAGTCTACTGGGGGAGTACAATGAGCAGTTCTTC. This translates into CASSLLGEYNEQFF.